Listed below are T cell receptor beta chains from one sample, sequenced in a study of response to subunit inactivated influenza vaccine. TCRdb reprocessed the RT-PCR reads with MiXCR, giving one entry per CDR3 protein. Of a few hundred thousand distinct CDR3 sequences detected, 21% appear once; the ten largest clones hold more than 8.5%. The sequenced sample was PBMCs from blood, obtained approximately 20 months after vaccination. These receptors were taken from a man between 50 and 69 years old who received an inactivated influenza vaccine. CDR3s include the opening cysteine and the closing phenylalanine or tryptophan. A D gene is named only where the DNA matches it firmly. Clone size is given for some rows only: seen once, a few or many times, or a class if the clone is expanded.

CDR3 DNA: TGTGCCAGCAGTTATTCCCCCTTTTGGTCTAGCGGGAAAGGGGAGACCCAGTACTTC
CDR3 protein: CASSYSPFWSSGKGETQYF
V gene: TRBV6-5
D gene: TRBD2
clone size: few
J gene: TRBJ2-5

CDR3 DNA: TGTGCCAGCAGCCTCCCGGGTAGGGAAAAACTGTTTTTT
CDR3 protein: CASSLPGREKLFF
V gene: TRBV28
D gene: -
clone size: -
J gene: TRBJ1-4

CDR3 DNA: TGTGCCAGCAGTTACGGACAGGGGGCGAATGGCTACACCTTC
CDR3 protein: CASSYGQGANGYTF
V gene: TRBV6-5
D gene: TRBD1
clone size: -
J gene: TRBJ1-2

CDR3 DNA: TGTGCCAGCAGTTACTCGATCGGGAGCTCCTACAATGAGCAGTTCTTC
CDR3 protein: CASSYSIGSSYNEQFF
V gene: TRBV6-5
D gene: -
clone size: -
J gene: TRBJ2-1

CDR3 DNA: TGCAGCGTTGAAGGACTAGCGCGCCCGACAGATACGCAGTATTTT
CDR3 protein: CSVEGLARPTDTQYF
V gene: TRBV29-1
D gene: TRBD2
clone size: -
J gene: TRBJ2-3

CDR3 DNA: TGTGCCAACCCGAAGACAGGGGTCTCTAAGTGCTTC
CDR3 protein: CANPKTGVSKCF
V gene: TRBV10-3
D gene: TRBD1
clone size: -
J gene: TRBJ2-7

CDR3 DNA: TGTGCCAGCAGCTTCAGGATTGTGGCGGACACTGAAGCTTTCTTT
CDR3 protein: CASSFRIVADTEAFF
V gene: TRBV5-5
D gene: -
clone size: -
J gene: TRBJ1-1

CDR3 DNA: TGTGCCAGTAGTTGGGCTTCCCCCAATGAGCAGTTCTTC
CDR3 protein: CASSWASPNEQFF
V gene: TRBV19
D gene: -
clone size: -
J gene: TRBJ2-1

CDR3 DNA: TGTGCCAGCAGCCTTTTATCCGGGACGATCGGCTACACCTTC
CDR3 protein: CASSLLSGTIGYTF
V gene: TRBV3-1
D gene: -
clone size: -
J gene: TRBJ1-2

CDR3 DNA: TGTGCCAGCAGCCAAGGACGGGACGACCTCCAGTACTTC
CDR3 protein: CASSQGRDDLQYF
V gene: TRBV4-2
D gene: -
clone size: -
J gene: TRBJ2-7

CDR3 DNA: TGTGCCAGCAGCTTACCGACAGTAAGAGCCTACGAGCAGTACTTC
CDR3 protein: CASSLPTVRAYEQYF
V gene: TRBV7-9
D gene: -
clone size: few
J gene: TRBJ2-7

CDR3 DNA: TGTGCCACCAGCTTTGCAACTAATGAAAAACTGTTTTTT
CDR3 protein: CATSFATNEKLFF
V gene: TRBV15
D gene: -
clone size: many
J gene: TRBJ1-4

CDR3 DNA: TGTGCCAGCAGCCCGGGTGGAAACATTCAGTACTTC
CDR3 protein: CASSPGGNIQYF
V gene: TRBV3-1
D gene: -
clone size: -
J gene: TRBJ2-4

CDR3 DNA: TGTGCCAGCAGCTTAGGACAGGTGAACACTGAAGCTTTCTTT
CDR3 protein: CASSLGQVNTEAFF
V gene: TRBV7-9
D gene: -
clone size: many
J gene: TRBJ1-1

CDR3 DNA: TGTGCCAGCGGAGGAGTCACAGATACGCAGTATTTT
CDR3 protein: CASGGVTDTQYF
V gene: TRBV6-4
D gene: -
clone size: -
J gene: TRBJ2-3

CDR3 DNA: TGCAGCGTTGAACTAGCGGGAGATACTAACAATGAGCAGTTCTTC
CDR3 protein: CSVELAGDTNNEQFF
V gene: TRBV29-1
D gene: TRBD2
clone size: many
J gene: TRBJ2-1

CDR3 DNA: TGCGCCAGCAGCCACGGGACAGGTCAAAAGGGGAACACTGAAGCTTTCTTT
CDR3 protein: CASSHGTGQKGNTEAFF
V gene: TRBV4-3
D gene: TRBD1
clone size: many
J gene: TRBJ1-1

CDR3 DNA: TGTGCCAGCAGCCCAATCAGGGATCAGAACACTGAAGCTTTCTTT
CDR3 protein: CASSPIRDQNTEAFF
V gene: TRBV27
D gene: -
clone size: medium-sized
J gene: TRBJ1-1

CDR3 DNA: TGTGCCAGCAGTTACTTTAAGGGTAATGAGCAGTACTTC
CDR3 protein: CASSYFKGNEQYF
V gene: TRBV6-5
D gene: -
clone size: few
J gene: TRBJ2-7

CDR3 DNA: TGTGCCAGCGAGCCCGGGACAGGGGATTCACCCCTCCACTTT
CDR3 protein: CASEPGTGDSPLHF
V gene: TRBV28
D gene: TRBD1
clone size: few
J gene: TRBJ1-6

CDR3 DNA: TGCGCCAGCAGCCAAGAGTTCGGGGGACCGCAGAACACTGAAGCTTTCTTT
CDR3 protein: CASSQEFGGPQNTEAFF
V gene: TRBV4-3
D gene: -
clone size: many
J gene: TRBJ1-1

CDR3 DNA: TGTGCCACCAGTGATAGCGCTAGCCGACGCACAGATACGCAGTATTTT
CDR3 protein: CATSDSASRRTDTQYF
V gene: TRBV24-1
D gene: -
clone size: few
J gene: TRBJ2-3

CDR3 DNA: TGCAGCGTTGAAGGCAGATTAAGTAAATACACTGAAGCTTTCTTT
CDR3 protein: CSVEGRLSKYTEAFF
V gene: TRBV29-1
D gene: -
clone size: few
J gene: TRBJ1-1

CDR3 DNA: TGTGCCAGCAGCCAAGTAGGAATCGGCGAGCAGTACTTC
CDR3 protein: CASSQVGIGEQYF
V gene: TRBV4-2
D gene: -
clone size: -
J gene: TRBJ2-7

CDR3 DNA: TGTGCCAGCAGCCATCCTCCTCCGGGACAGTGGAACACCGGGGAGCTGTTTTTT
CDR3 protein: CASSHPPPGQWNTGELFF
V gene: TRBV3-1
D gene: TRBD1
clone size: -
J gene: TRBJ2-2

CDR3 DNA: TGTGCCAGCAGAATAAGAGCGGGGGGTAACACCGGGGAGCTGTTTTTT
CDR3 protein: CASRIRAGGNTGELFF
V gene: TRBV7-2
D gene: TRBD2
clone size: -
J gene: TRBJ2-2